Included here is one T cell receptor beta chain sequence, with context. Its specificity is unknown. The CDR3 extends over 14 amino acids. Germline V lookup: CDR1 MNHEY, CDR2 SMNVEV (reference sequence). The ends were cut back, 7 bases at V and 1 base at J, with 11 bases in the middle. TCRdb keeps only in-frame clones here, not all; method: immunoSEQ multiplex PCR. The sample yields around 12,000 clones, around 84% seen once. The data were obtained in a study of OX40 agonist ivuxolimab in advanced cancers. Study overall: Patients received the agonistic anti-OX40 (CD134) antibody ivuxolimab. Partial response was recorded in three patients: one hepatocellular carcinoma and two cutaneous melanoma cases. The study enrolled dose-escalation patients with hepatocellular carcinoma, melanoma, renal cell or head and neck cancer. Findings and limits, study-wide: Researchers report that CD8+ T cells had, on average, more expanded clones than CD4+.

This TCR came from an adult with an advanced solid tumor such as melanoma, head and neck, liver or kidney cancer. The rearrangement links TRBV27 to TRBJ2-1, with D perhaps matching TRBD2 (6 bases). The sequencing used CD4+ or CD8+ T cells sorted from blood, collected in a trial of the OX40 agonist ivuxolimab. The CDR3, as DNA: TGTGCCAGCACCATTAGCGGATCCTACAATGAGCAGTTCTTC. Its protein product is CASTISGSYNEQFF.